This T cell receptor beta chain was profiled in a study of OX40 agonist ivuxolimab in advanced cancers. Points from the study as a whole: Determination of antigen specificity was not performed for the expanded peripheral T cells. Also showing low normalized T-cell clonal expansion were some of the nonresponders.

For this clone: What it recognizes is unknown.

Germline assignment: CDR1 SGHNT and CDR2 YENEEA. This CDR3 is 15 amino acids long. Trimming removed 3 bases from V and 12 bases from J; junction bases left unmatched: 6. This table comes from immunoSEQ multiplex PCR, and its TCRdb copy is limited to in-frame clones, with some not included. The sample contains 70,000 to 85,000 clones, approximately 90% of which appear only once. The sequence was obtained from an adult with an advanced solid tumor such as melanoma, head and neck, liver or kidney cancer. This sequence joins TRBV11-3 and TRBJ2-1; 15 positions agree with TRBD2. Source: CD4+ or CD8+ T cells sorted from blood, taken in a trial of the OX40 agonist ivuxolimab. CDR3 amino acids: CASSFSGLAGGGQFF. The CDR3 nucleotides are TGTGCCAGCAGCTTCTCGGGACTAGCGGGAGGAGGGCAGTTCTTC. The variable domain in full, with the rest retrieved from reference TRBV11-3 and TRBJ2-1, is EAGVVQSPRYKIIEKKQPVAFWCNPISGHNTLYWYLQNLGQGPELLIRYENEEAVDDSQLPKDRFSAERLKGVDSTLKIQPAELGDSAVYLCASSFSGLAGGGQFFGPGTRLTVL.